The rows below give T cell receptor beta chains drawn from one sample of a study of blood T cell repertoires in COVID-19. Repertoires were generated with immunoSEQ multiplex PCR, while TCRdb's copy carries only in-frame clones and drops some. The table has roughly 430,000 clones, nearly 90% seen once; the top ten hold approximately 2%. Sequenced input: PBMCs or T cells enriched from blood (not recorded which). These receptors originate from a woman aged 40 to 50 with acute COVID-19. Both conserved end residues are part of each CDR3. A D gene is named only where the DNA matches it firmly. For some rows the clone size is stated as once, few or many, or as a class when expanded; others skip it.

TRBV6-1	-	-	TRBJ2-3	TGTGCCAGCAGTGAAATTAGCGGAACCTCAGATACGCAGTATTTT	CASSEISGTSDTQYF
TRBV9	-	TRBD1	TRBJ2-1	TGTGCCAGCAGCTCCCGGGACAGGGCCAATGAGCAGTTCTTC	CASSSRDRANEQFF
TRBV12-3/TRBV12-4	-	TRBD2	TRBJ2-4	TGTGCCAGCAGCGAGGGGAGGGAGGCAATTCAGTACTTC	CASSEGREAIQYF
TRBV6-5	-	-	TRBJ2-2	TGTGCCAGCAGTTACAAGGCGGGGTCTCAGGTGGAGCTGTTTTTT	CASSYKAGSQVELFF
TRBV6-5	-	-	TRBJ1-2	TGTGCCAGCAGTTACCAACCGCCTCGGGAGGGCTATGGCTACACCTTC	CASSYQPPREGYGYTF
TRBV6-5	-	-	TRBJ2-3	TGTGCCAGCAGTTACCAGGGGCAGGGAGCACATACGCAGTATTTT	CASSYQGQGAHTQYF
TRBV5-1	few	TRBD1	TRBJ1-2	TGCGCCAGCAGCTTCTTGTCGGGACAGGGTGGCTACACCTTC	CASSFLSGQGGYTF
TRBV6-2/TRBV6-3	-	-	TRBJ2-1	TGTGCCAGCAGTTACAGACTAACCAATGAGCAGTTCTTC	CASSYRLTNEQFF
TRBV6-5	-	TRBD1	TRBJ2-5	TGTGCCAGCAGGGACAGGCCACAAGAGACCCAGTACTTC	CASRDRPQETQYF
TRBV5-1	-	TRBD1	TRBJ2-5	TGCGCCAGCACCATCCAGGGGGCGATTACCCAAGAGACCCAGTACTTC	CASTIQGAITQETQYF
TRBV10-2	few	-	TRBJ2-2	TGCGCCAGCAGTGGACAGAGCACCGGGGAGCTGTTTTTT	CASSGQSTGELFF
TRBV2	-	TRBD1	TRBJ2-1	TGTGCCAGCTATCGACCGGGACAGGGTCGAAATGAGCAGTTCTTC	CASYRPGQGRNEQFF
TRBV27	once	TRBD1	TRBJ2-3	TGTGCCAGCGGGACAGCTCTCACAGATACGCAGTATTTT	CASGTALTDTQYF
TRBV19	-	-	TRBJ1-1	TGTGCCAGTAGTATATCAGGGATCGACACTGAAGCTTTCTTT	CASSISGIDTEAFF
TRBV5-1	-	TRBD2	TRBJ2-1	TGCGCCAGCAGGAGGACTAGCGGGGATTACAATGAGCAGTTCTTC	CASRRTSGDYNEQFF
TRBV7-9	once	-	TRBJ1-1	TGTGCCAGCAGCACATCATGGGGGGGCGTAGCTGAAGCTTTCTTT	CASSTSWGGVAEAFF
TRBV2	-	TRBD2	TRBJ2-7	TGTGCCAGCACACTAGCGTCCGAGCAGTACTTC	CASTLASEQYF
TRBV7-9	-	-	TRBJ2-1	TGTGCCAGCAGCTTATTCCTAGCAGTCAACAATGAGCAGTTCTTC	CASSLFLAVNNEQFF
TRBV5-1	-	TRBD1	TRBJ2-1	TGCGCCAGCAGCTTTTCGACAGGGCGGAATGAGCAGTTCTTC	CASSFSTGRNEQFF
TRBV29-1	-	-	TRBJ2-2	TGCAGCGTTCTTCGAATAGCTGGCACCGGGGAGCTGTTTTTT	CSVLRIAGTGELFF
TRBV5-5	-	-	TRBJ2-1	TGTGCCAGCAGCTTGAGCGTTAGTGTGGCAGCTGACAATGAGCAGTTCTTC	CASSLSVSVAADNEQFF
TRBV9	-	TRBD1	TRBJ2-7	TGTGCCAGCAGCGGCGGGACAGGGTACGAGCAGTACTTC	CASSGGTGYEQYF
TRBV13	-	-	TRBJ1-4	TGTGCCAGCAGCTTGGGGGATAGCGGTGAAAAACTGTTTTTT	CASSLGDSGEKLFF
TRBV9	-	-	TRBJ1-6	TGTGCCAGCAGCGACGACAGTTTCTCCTATAATTCACCCCTCCACTTT	CASSDDSFSYNSPLHF
TRBV24-1	-	-	TRBJ1-2	TGTGCCACCAGTGATAGGACAGAGTATGGCTACACCTTC	CATSDRTEYGYTF
TRBV15	-	-	TRBJ2-3	TGTGCCACCAGCAGAGATCAAGGAGCTAGCACAGATACGCAGTATTTT	CATSRDQGASTDTQYF
TRBV5-1	-	TRBD1	TRBJ2-2	TGCGCCAGCAGCTCTCGACAGGGTCGGACCGGGGAGCTGTTTTTT	CASSSRQGRTGELFF
TRBV30	-	-	TRBJ2-1	TGTGCCTGGCTACAGGCGAGCTCCTACAATGAGCAGTTCTTC	CAWLQASSYNEQFF
TRBV5-6	once	-	TRBJ1-2	TGTGCCAGCAGCTTGGGAGTCCGACAGTATGGCTACACCTTC	CASSLGVRQYGYTF
TRBV6-5	-	-	TRBJ2-1	TGTGCCAGCAGTCCAAGAGGAACGGATGAGCAGTTCTTC	CASSPRGTDEQFF